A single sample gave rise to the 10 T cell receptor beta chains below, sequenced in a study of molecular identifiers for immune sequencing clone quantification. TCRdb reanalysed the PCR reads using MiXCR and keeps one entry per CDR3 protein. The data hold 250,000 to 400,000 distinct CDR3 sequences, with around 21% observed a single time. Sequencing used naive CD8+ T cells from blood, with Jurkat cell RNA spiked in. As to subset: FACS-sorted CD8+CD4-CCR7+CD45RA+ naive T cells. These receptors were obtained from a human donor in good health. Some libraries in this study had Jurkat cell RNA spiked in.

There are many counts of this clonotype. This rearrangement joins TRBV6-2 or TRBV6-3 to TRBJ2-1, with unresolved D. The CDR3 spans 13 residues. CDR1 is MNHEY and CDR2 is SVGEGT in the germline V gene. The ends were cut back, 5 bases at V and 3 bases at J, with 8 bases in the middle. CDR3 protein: CASSQRLYNEQFF. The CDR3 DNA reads TGTGCCAGCAGTCAGAGACTCTACAATGAGCAGTTCTTC.

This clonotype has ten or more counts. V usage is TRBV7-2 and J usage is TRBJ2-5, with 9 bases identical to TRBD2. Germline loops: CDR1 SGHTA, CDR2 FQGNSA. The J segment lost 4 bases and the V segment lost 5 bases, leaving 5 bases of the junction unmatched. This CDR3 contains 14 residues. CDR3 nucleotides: TGTGCCAGCAGCAATATAGCGGGGGTAGAGACCCAGTACTTC. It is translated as CASSNIAGVETQYF.

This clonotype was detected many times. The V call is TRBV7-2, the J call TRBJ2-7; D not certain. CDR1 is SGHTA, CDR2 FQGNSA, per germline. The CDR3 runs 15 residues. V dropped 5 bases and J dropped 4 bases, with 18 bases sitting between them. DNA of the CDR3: TGTGCCAGCAGCCTCCCTGAGCCCCCGCTGTACGAGCAGTACTTC. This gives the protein CASSLPEPPLYEQYF.

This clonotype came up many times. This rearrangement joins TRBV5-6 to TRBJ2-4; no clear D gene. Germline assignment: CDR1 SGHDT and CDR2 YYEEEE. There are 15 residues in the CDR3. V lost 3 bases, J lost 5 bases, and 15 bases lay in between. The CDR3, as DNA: TGTGCCAGCAGCTCTTATCGGCGAATGGAAAACATTCAGTACTTC. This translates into CASSSYRRMENIQYF.

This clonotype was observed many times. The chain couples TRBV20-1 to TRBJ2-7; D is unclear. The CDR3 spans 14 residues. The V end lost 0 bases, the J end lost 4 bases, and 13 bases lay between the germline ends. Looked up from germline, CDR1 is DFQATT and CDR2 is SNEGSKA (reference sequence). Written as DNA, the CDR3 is TGCAGTGCTAGAGATCGAACGGTACCGTACGAGCAGTACTTC. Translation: CSARDRTVPYEQYF.

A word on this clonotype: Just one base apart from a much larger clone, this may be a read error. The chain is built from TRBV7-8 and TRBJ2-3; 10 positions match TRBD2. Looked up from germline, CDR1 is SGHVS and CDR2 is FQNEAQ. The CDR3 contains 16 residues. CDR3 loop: CASGKTSGADTDTQCF. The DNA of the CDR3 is TGTGCCAGCGGCAAAACTAGCGGGGCCGACACAGATACGCAGTGTTTT.

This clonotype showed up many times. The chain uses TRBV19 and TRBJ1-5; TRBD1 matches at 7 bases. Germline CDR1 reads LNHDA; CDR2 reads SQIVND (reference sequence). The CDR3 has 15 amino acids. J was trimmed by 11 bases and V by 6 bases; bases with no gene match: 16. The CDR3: CASRKAGQTQFSQHF. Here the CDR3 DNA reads TGTGCCAGTAGGAAAGCGGGACAGACGCAATTTTCCCAGCATTTT.

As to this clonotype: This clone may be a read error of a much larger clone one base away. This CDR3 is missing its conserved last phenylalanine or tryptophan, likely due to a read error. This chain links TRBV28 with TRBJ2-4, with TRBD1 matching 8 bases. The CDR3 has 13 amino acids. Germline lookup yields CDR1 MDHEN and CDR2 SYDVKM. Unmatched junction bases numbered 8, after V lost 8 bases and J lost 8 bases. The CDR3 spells CASGGQGWYIQYY. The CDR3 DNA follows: TGTGCCAGCGGCGGACAGGGTTGGTACATTCAGTACTAC.

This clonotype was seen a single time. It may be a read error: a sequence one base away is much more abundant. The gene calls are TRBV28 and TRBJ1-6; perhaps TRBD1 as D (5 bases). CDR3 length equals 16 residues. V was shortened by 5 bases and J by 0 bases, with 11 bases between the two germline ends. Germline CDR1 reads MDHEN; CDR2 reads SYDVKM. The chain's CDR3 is CASSPWGGSYNSPLHF. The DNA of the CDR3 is TGTGCCAGCAGTCCCTGGGGGGGCTCCTATAATTCACCCCTCCACTTT.

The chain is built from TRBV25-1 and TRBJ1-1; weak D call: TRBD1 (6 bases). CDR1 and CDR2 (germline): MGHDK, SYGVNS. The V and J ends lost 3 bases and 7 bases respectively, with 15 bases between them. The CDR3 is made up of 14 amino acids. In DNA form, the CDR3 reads TGTGCCAGCAGTGATAGGGACACCGGAGATGAAGCTTTCTTT. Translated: CASSDRDTGDEAFF.